Listed below are T cell receptor beta chains from one sample, sequenced in a study of identical twins. TCRdb re-called the 5' RACE reads through MiXCR, storing one row per CDR3 protein. The sample yields about 720,000 distinct CDR3 sequences, 8.5% to 9.5% seen once. This sample also belongs to another study, concerning yellow fever vaccine responses in identical twins.

Sample: PBMCs. These receptors all stem from a young woman in good health. Each CDR3 is given with its conserved first and last residue. A D gene is named only where the DNA matches it firmly. The size entry is marked missing in some rows and otherwise reads once, few, many or a size class.

d_call,j_call,clone_size,v_call,cdr3_nt,cdr3_aa
TRBD2,TRBJ2-1,few,TRBV30,TGTGCCTGCCCGATCCGGACTAGCGGGAGGTACAATGAGCAGTTCTTC,CACPIRTSGRYNEQFF
-,TRBJ2-3,-,TRBV5-6,TGTGCCAGCAGCCGGGACCGTGAGGGGTATTTT,CASSRDREGYF
TRBD1,TRBJ1-2,-,TRBV2,TGTGCCAGCAGTGAAGCGCGGAGGACAGGGATTAACTATGGCTACACCTTC,CASSEARRTGINYGYTF
TRBD2,TRBJ2-7,-,TRBV6-1,TGTGCCAGCAGTCAGCGGGAGGGCCCCTACGAGCAGTACTTC,CASSQREGPYEQYF
-,TRBJ2-7,-,TRBV30,TGTGCCTGGAGCGGGACACCCTACGAGCAGTACTTC,CAWSGTPYEQYF
-,TRBJ2-2,many,TRBV11-2,TGTGCCAGCAGCTTAATGGCAGGGTTAACCGGGGAGCTGTTTTTT,CASSLMAGLTGELFF
TRBD2,TRBJ2-3,many,TRBV7-2,TGTGCCAGCAGCTTAGTTCGGCAGGGAGGGAGCACAGATACGCAGTATTTT,CASSLVRQGGSTDTQYF
TRBD2,TRBJ2-3,-,TRBV2,TGTGCCAGCAGTGACAGCGGGAGAGGGACAGATACGCAGTATTTT,CASSDSGRGTDTQYF
TRBD1,TRBJ2-7,-,TRBV20-1,TGCAGTGCTAGTAGGTGGGGACAGGGGGCACGAGAGCAGTACTTC,CSASRWGQGAREQYF
TRBD1,TRBJ2-5,-,TRBV15,TGTGCCACCAGCAGAGAACAGGGGGCGACCCAGTACTTC,CATSREQGATQYF
TRBD1,TRBJ2-2,many,TRBV12-3/TRBV12-4,TGTGCCAGCAGTTTTGGGACAGCGAACACCGGGGAGCTGTTTTTT,CASSFGTANTGELFF
-,TRBJ2-2,-,TRBV4-2,TGTGCCAGCAGCCAAGAGGCACTAGGGGCCGGGGAGCTGTTTTTT,CASSQEALGAGELFF
-,TRBJ2-7,-,TRBV4-3,TGCGCCAGCAGCCAAGATGCGACAGGCCCGTACGAGCAGTACTTC,CASSQDATGPYEQYF
-,TRBJ2-5,few,TRBV28,TGTGCCAGCAGTAGTTACAAGAAACCTCAAGAGACCCAGTACTTC,CASSSYKKPQETQYF
TRBD2,TRBJ2-1,few,TRBV7-3,TGTGCCAGCAGCTTCGGGGGGGCAGATAAGCAGTTCTTC,CASSFGGADKQFF
-,TRBJ1-5,few,TRBV4-3,TGCGCCAGCAGCCGCCGTCGGCACAGCACTAATGAGCCCCAGCATTTT,CASSRRRHSTNEPQHF
-,TRBJ2-7,-,TRBV20-1,TGCAGTGCTAGAGGGGGTAGATCCTACTACGAGCAGTACTTC,CSARGGRSYYEQYF
TRBD2,TRBJ2-1,many,TRBV2,TGTGCCAGCAGTGGGGGACTAGCGTCTTACAATGAGCAGTTCTTC,CASSGGLASYNEQFF
-,TRBJ1-2,few,TRBV29-1,TGCAGCGTTCGACTACGGGACGGATCCTATGGCTACACCTTC,CSVRLRDGSYGYTF
-,TRBJ2-1,many,TRBV12-3/TRBV12-4,TGTGCCAGCAGTTTAGCGATGGGGCCAAAGTTCTTC,CASSLAMGPKFF
-,TRBJ1-4,few,TRBV30,TGTGCCTGGAGTCGACGGAAGAATGAAAAACTGTTTTTT,CAWSRRKNEKLFF
-,TRBJ2-3,many,TRBV11-2,TGTGCCAGCAGCTTAGATCTGGGGGCGCGGAGCACAGATACGCAGTATTTT,CASSLDLGARSTDTQYF
-,TRBJ2-1,many,TRBV7-2,TGTGCCAGCAGCTTACCGGTGTTGAATGAGCAGTTCTTC,CASSLPVLNEQFF
-,TRBJ2-1,many,TRBV11-2,TGTGCCAGCAGCTTTCGGGGCCAGCGAACGGGTGAGCAGTTCTTC,CASSFRGQRTGEQFF
-,TRBJ2-3,-,TRBV29-1,TGCAGCGCCTATTGGGGCGGAGTGGATACGCAGTATTTT,CSAYWGGVDTQYF
-,TRBJ2-3,-,TRBV7-2,TGTGCCAGCAGCCCAGTGGGGGGAGATACGCAGTATTTT,CASSPVGGDTQYF
TRBD2,TRBJ2-1,few,TRBV7-2,TGTGCCAGCAGCTTAGGACTAGCGGGAGAGTACAATGAGCAGTTCTTC,CASSLGLAGEYNEQFF
-,TRBJ2-7,-,TRBV7-9,TGTGCCAGCAGCGAGCATCCCTACGAGCAGTACTTC,CASSEHPYEQYF
-,TRBJ2-3,many,TRBV9,TGTGCCAGCAGTGTGGGGACAGATACGCAGTATTTT,CASSVGTDTQYF
-,TRBJ2-3,many,TRBV5-5,TGTGCCAGCAGCTTCCGCACAGATAACACGCAGTATTTT,CASSFRTDNTQYF
-,TRBJ2-1,once,TRBV27,TGTGCCAGCAGTTTAGATATGGATGAGCAGTTCTTC,CASSLDMDEQFF
-,TRBJ1-1,-,TRBV27,TGTGCCAGCAGTTTTCTGACTTCTGGTGAAGCTTTCTTT,CASSFLTSGEAFF
-,TRBJ2-1,few,TRBV24-1,TGTGCCACCAGTGACGCCAGACTAGTATCGGGCTCCTACAATGAGCAGTTCTTC,CATSDARLVSGSYNEQFF
TRBD2,TRBJ2-3,few,TRBV11-2,TGTGCCAGCAGCTATACACAATCCGCGGGAGGGCCCAAAGATACGCAGTATTTT,CASSYTQSAGGPKDTQYF
TRBD2,TRBJ2-7,-,TRBV6-2/TRBV6-3,TGTGCCAGCAGTTACGCCAACCCCCGCACTAGCGGTCCCTACGAGCAGTACTTC,CASSYANPRTSGPYEQYF
TRBD2,TRBJ2-1,-,TRBV7-2,TGTGCCAGCATCCGACTAGCGGGAGGATTCAATGAGCAGTTCTTC,CASIRLAGGFNEQFF
-,TRBJ1-1,many,TRBV2,TGTGCCAGCAGTGTCACGGGTGGGGGTACTGAAGCTTTCTTT,CASSVTGGGTEAFF